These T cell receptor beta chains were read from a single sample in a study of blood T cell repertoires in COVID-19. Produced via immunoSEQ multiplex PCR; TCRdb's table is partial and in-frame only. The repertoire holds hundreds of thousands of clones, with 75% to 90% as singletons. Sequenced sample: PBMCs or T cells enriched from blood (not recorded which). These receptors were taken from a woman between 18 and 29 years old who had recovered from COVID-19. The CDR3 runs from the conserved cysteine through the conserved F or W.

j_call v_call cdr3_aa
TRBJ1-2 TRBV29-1 CSVDVRSGGYTF
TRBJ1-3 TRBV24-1 CATSDLEGAGPSGNTIYF
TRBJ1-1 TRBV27 CASSLAGDTEAFF
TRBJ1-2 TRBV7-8 CASSLEGQYYGYTF
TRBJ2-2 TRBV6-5 CASSYGLAGNTGELFF
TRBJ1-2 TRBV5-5 CASSLGTGPNYGYTF
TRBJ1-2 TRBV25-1 CASRGTGNYGYTF
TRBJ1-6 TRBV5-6 CASSLQTGPKVLHF
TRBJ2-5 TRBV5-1 CASSPRTGNQETQYF
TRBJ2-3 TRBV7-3 CASSSSGLASTDTQYF
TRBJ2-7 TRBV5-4 CASSNTGAFSYEQYF
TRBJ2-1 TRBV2 CASSLSNNEQFF
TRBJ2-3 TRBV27 CASAPLSDRSTDTQYF
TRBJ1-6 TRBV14 CASSQGGSTYNSPLHF
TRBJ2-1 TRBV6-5 CASSYGGTSVFNEQFF
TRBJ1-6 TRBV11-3 CASSLTGTAGSPLHF
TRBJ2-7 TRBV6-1 CASSEPVGQGALEQYF
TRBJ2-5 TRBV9 CASSSTTTGGETQYF
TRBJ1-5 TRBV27 CASSYLRTGGNQPQHF
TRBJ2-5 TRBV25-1 CATLGGGQTQYF
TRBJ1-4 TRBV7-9 CASSPGQPNEKLFF
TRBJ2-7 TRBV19 CASSMFGTGTYEQYF
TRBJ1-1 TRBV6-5 CASIQNTEAFF
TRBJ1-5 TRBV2 CASSSHPTDSNQPQHF
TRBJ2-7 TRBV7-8 CASSFAPQDFEEQYF
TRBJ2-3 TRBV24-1 CATSDTHTDTQYF
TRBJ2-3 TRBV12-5 CASAIQRLAGASTDTQYF
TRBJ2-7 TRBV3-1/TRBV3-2 CASSQDPPSGVPTYSYEQYF
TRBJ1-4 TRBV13 CASSLTGGREKLFF
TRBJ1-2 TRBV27 CASSSGDGYTF
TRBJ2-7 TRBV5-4 CASSLDSYSYEQYF
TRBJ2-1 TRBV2 CASRQGVGDEQFF
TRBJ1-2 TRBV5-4 CASSLGQGGGYTF
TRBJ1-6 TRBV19 CASSVTGTNSPLHF
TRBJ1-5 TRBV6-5 CASTDWTGQPQHF
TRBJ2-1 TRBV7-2 CASSLPGSGTPYNEQFF
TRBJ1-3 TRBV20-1 CSASRGSGNTIYF
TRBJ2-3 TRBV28 CASSPGLIPTDTQYF
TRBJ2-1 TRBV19 CASSTSGVSYNEQFF
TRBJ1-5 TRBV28 CASSLGGSGQPQHF
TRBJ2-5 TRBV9 CASSVGVAGGPSGTQYF